This T cell receptor (beta chain) was profiled in a study of blood T cell repertoires in COVID-19. Study in general: The cDNA or gDNA used as material had been derived from T cells, B-cell-depleted T cells, or PBMCs.

This CDR3 contains 12 residues. Germline CDR1 and CDR2: MDHEN and SYDVKM. Trimming removed 8 bases at V and 8 bases at J, with 15 bases between. Authors' processing steps: Counts of nucleated cells, estimated from reference gene primer amplification, were obtained. The repertoire was sequenced with immunoSEQ multiplex PCR; TCRdb's copy has only in-frame clones and lacks some. Clone size and the V and J calls come from that table; the DNA yielded D and trimming. The table has roughly 30,000 clones, over 90% seen once. The receptor comes from a human donor in a cohort sampled during active COVID-19. This chain connects TRBV28 to TRBJ1-2, with D possibly being TRBD1 (6 bases). What was sequenced was peripheral blood. The DNA for the CDR3 is TGTGCCAGCGCTACAGGGTTGGGAGGCTACACCTTC. Its protein product is CASATGLGGYTF.